The 25 T cell receptor beta chains below all came from one sample that was sequenced in a study of metastatic and nonmetastatic thyroid tumors. Patients underwent thyroid surgery, and none had received any treatment before it. TCRdb recomputed clones from the PCR reads via MiXCR. The repertoire holds more than 30,000 clones, under 25% seen once, with 22% in the top ten. The sequencing input was blood. The receptors derive from a female donor with papillary thyroid cancer or a benign thyroid nodule (not recorded which). Some clones in this sample may be carry-over from other donors' samples.

The V and J genes are TRBV2 and TRBJ2-4; TRBD2 agrees at 11 bases. CDR1 SNHLY and CDR2 FYNNEI come from the germline V gene. This CDR3 spans 15 amino acids. V lost 4 bases and J lost 12; bases outside the gene matches: 11. The CDR3 nucleotides read TGTGCCAGCAGTGGGGTAGCGGGAGGGCCCTCCAATCAGTACTTC. Its translation is CASSGVAGGPSNQYF. The entire variable domain, with the rest obtained from reference TRBV2 and TRBJ2-4, is as follows: EPEVTQTPSHQVTQMGQEVILRCVPISNHLYFYWYRQILGQKVEFLVSFYNNEISEKSEIFDDQFSVERPDGSNFTLKIRSTKLEDSAMYFCASSGVAGGPSNQYFGAGTRLSVL.

At least ten counts were recorded for this clone. The rearrangement links TRBV10-2 to TRBJ2-7, with 7 bases lining up with TRBD1. The V and J ends lost 10 bases and 5 bases, in that order; junction bases with no gene match: 14. This CDR3 region has 14 residues. The germline gives CDR1 WSHSY, CDR2 SAAADI. The CDR3 DNA reads as TGCGCCACCGACCCGACAGGGCCGGGTGACGAGCAGTACTTC. Its translation: CATDPTGPGDEQYF.

This chain links TRBV7-2 with TRBJ2-5; no definite D call. V gave up 4 bases and J gave up 4 bases, with 13 bases separating them. CDR3 length equals 14 residues. CDR1 and CDR2 from the germline V gene are SGHTA and FQGNSA. In nucleotides, the CDR3 is TGTGCCAGCAGCTCCGTGTCGGTTTTAGAGACCCAGTACTTC. Translation gives CASSSVSVLETQYF.

This clone is judged medium-sized. J is TRBJ2-7 and V is TRBV27; D is perhaps TRBD1 or TRBD2 (5 bases each). Per germline, CDR1 MNHEY and CDR2 SMNVEV (reference sequence). V lost 4 bases, J lost 5 bases, and 15 bases lay in between. The CDR3 contains 14 residues. CDR3 nucleotide sequence: TGTGCCAGCAGTTCGATTCCCGGGACCCACGAGCAGTACTTC. Protein sequence: CASSSIPGTHEQYF.

This clone is medium-sized in the sample. V and J are TRBV19 and TRBJ1-5, with D perhaps matching TRBD1 (6 bases). Germline V lookup: CDR1 LNHDA, CDR2 SQIVND (reference sequence). V shed 3 bases and J shed 6 bases, with 15 bases lying between them. CDR3 length: 15 amino acids. CDR3 protein: CASSIRPRGGQPQHF. The CDR3 region has the DNA TGTGCCAGTAGTATTCGGCCCAGGGGAGGTCAGCCCCAGCATTTT.

This clone occurred many times. The V gene is TRBV9, the J gene TRBJ2-7; weak D call: TRBD2 (6 bases). Trimming left V 0 bases short and J 6 bases short, with 13 bases between. Germline loops: CDR1 SGDLS, CDR2 YYNGEE. There are 14 residues in the CDR3. The CDR3 is CASSVVPLGGEQYF. In DNA, the CDR3 is TGTGCCAGCAGCGTAGTCCCACTGGGAGGCGAGCAGTACTTC.

Concerning this clone itself: The junction differs from germline at one of its ends, possibly a read error. This chain links TRBV7-2 with TRBJ2-7, with TRBD2 matching over 12 bases. Looked up from germline, CDR1 is SGHTA and CDR2 is FQGNSA. The CDR3 is 15 amino acids. This CDR3 reads CAGSLVWLAGGEQYF. The CDR3 region has the DNA TGTGCCGGCAGCTTAGTATGGCTAGCGGGAGGGGAGCAGTACTTC.

This clone was seen ten or more times. This rearrangement joins TRBV5-4 to TRBJ2-7; 11 bases line up with TRBD2. The CDR3 runs to 14 residues. V shed 3 bases and J 6 bases; nucleotides not matched to a gene: 5. In germline, CDR1 is SGHNT, CDR2 YYREEE (reference sequence). The CDR3 nucleotides are TGTGCCAGCAGCTCGACTAGCGGGGACGGCGAGCAGTACTTC. This gives the protein CASSSTSGDGEQYF. The complete variable domain, with remaining parts taken from reference TRBV5-4 and TRBJ2-7, reads ETGVTQSPTHLIKTRGQQVTLRCSSQSGHNTVSWYQQALGQGPQFIFQYYREEENGRGNFPPRFSGLQFPNYSSELNVNALELDDSALYLCASSSTSGDGEQYFGPGTRLTVT.

The table lists this clone with many counts. The chain links TRBV11-2 to TRBJ2-7; 8 bases match TRBD2. CDR1 and CDR2 from the germline V gene are SGHAT and FQNNGV. The ends lost 4 bases at V and 5 bases at J; junction bases unmatched: 10. This CDR3 is 15 amino acids long. CDR3 sequence reads: CASSSYGRGENEQYF. DNA of the CDR3: TGTGCCAGCAGCTCCTATGGGCGGGGGGAAAACGAGCAGTACTTC.

The V call is TRBV27, the J call TRBJ2-3; TRBD1 matches at 8 bases. From germline, CDR1 is MNHEY and CDR2 SMNVEV (reference sequence). The CDR3 spans 15 residues. V gave up 5 bases and J gave up 4 bases; unmatched junction bases: 8. CDR3 residues: CASSPRTGWPDTQYF. The CDR3 DNA sequence: TGTGCCAGCAGTCCGCGGACAGGGTGGCCAGATACGCAGTATTTT.

This clone was counted ten times or more. This rearrangement joins TRBV4-1 to TRBJ1-5; D gene uncertain. The CDR3 has 18 amino acids. CDR1 is MGHRA and CDR2 is YSYEKL in the germline V gene. The V end was cut by 0 bases, the J end by 3 bases, with 18 bases between. Here the CDR3 DNA reads TGCGCCAGCAGCCAAGATAAGCACAGAGGGTCCAACAATCAGCCCCAGCATTTT. Translated, it gives CASSQDKHRGSNNQPQHF.

The chain joins TRBV6-1 to TRBJ2-1; 11 bases match TRBD2. Looked up from germline, CDR1 is MNHNS and CDR2 is SASEGT. The junction had 10 bases not matched to a gene; V was cut back by 5 bases and J by 10 bases. CDR3 length: 15 amino acids. In nucleotides, the CDR3 is TGTGCCAGCAGTCCAGTAGCGGGAGGGCCTCTCGAGCAGTTCTTC. This translates into CASSPVAGGPLEQFF.

This clone was recorded many times. This chain joins TRBV6-5 and TRBJ1-1; the D gene is possibly TRBD1 (5 bases). V was pared by 3 bases and J by 1 base, with 9 bases between. There are 14 residues in the CDR3. CDR1 MNHEY and CDR2 SVGAGI come from the germline V gene. CDR3 residues: CASSYGGTNTEAFF. The CDR3 DNA reads TGTGCCAGCAGTTATGGGGGTACGAACACTGAAGCTTTCTTT.

This rearrangement joins TRBV3-1 to TRBJ2-5; possible D gene TRBD2, 5 bases. V was shortened by 1 base and J by 1 base, with 10 bases between the two germline ends. In germline, CDR1 is LGHDT, CDR2 YNNKEL (reference sequence). The CDR3 consists of 15 residues. CDR3: CASSQAGSFQETQYF. In nucleotides, the CDR3 is TGTGCCAGCAGCCAAGCTGGGAGTTTCCAAGAGACCCAGTACTTC.

This clone was seen many times. The chain is built from TRBV5-1 and TRBJ2-7, with 11 bases aligning to TRBD1. The germline V gene has CDR1 SGHRS and CDR2 YFSETQ. J was trimmed by 4 bases and V by 4 bases; bases with no gene match: 13. This CDR3 spans 17 amino acids. The DNA for the CDR3 is TGCGCCAGCAGCGCTCCGGACAGGGGGCAGATGGGTTACGAGCAGTACTTC. It encodes CASSAPDRGQMGYEQYF.

The CDR3 bases are TGTGCCAGCAGTGAAGCGCGGGGGAGGTTCACGGATACGCAGTATTTT. Its protein product is CASSEARGRFTDTQYF. The chain uses TRBV2 and TRBJ2-3; 7 nucleotides agree with TRBD2. Germline CDR1 SNHLY, CDR2 FYNNEI. V dropped 0 bases and J dropped 6; count of bases not matched to a gene: 9. This CDR3 is 16 amino acids long. Full variable domain (remainder filled in from reference TRBV2 and TRBJ2-3): EPEVTQTPSHQVTQMGQEVILRCVPISNHLYFYWYRQILGQKVEFLVSFYNNEISEKSEIFDDQFSVERPDGSNFTLKIRSTKLEDSAMYFCASSEARGRFTDTQYFGPGTRLTVL.

This clone was detected many times. This same CDR3 is encoded by further DNA sequences in the sample. The chain joins TRBV6-2 or TRBV6-3 to TRBJ1-4; D not certain. Trimming removed 8 bases at V and 8 bases at J, with 18 bases between. Germline V gene data show CDR1 as MNHEY and CDR2 as SVGEGT. The CDR3 contains 14 residues. The CDR3 DNA reads as TGTGCCAGCGCTCCGAGTCATATAGGAGAAAAACTGTTTTTT. It translates to CASAPSHIGEKLFF.

This clone was detected many times. The chain carries TRBV12-3 or TRBV12-4 and TRBJ2-7, with a tentative D call TRBD2 (6 bases). The germline V and J ends were trimmed by 2 bases and 6 bases, with 14 bases remaining between them. The CDR3 is 14 residues long. This CDR3 reads CASSLIAADGEQYF. The CDR3 bases are TGTGCCAGCAGTTTAATAGCGGCCGACGGCGAGCAGTACTTC.

This clone was observed many times. This could be a read error, since a much larger clone is one nucleotide away. The rearrangement links TRBV27 to TRBJ2-7; weak D call: TRBD2 (5 bases). Per the germline V gene, CDR1 is MNHEY and CDR2 is SMNVEV (reference sequence). The CDR3 loop spans 14 amino acids. In nucleotides, the CDR3 is TGTGCCGGCAGTTCCCTGGACGGGGTCTACGAGCAGTACTTC. It encodes CAGSSLDGVYEQYF.

Many counts were recorded for this clone. The genes are TRBV5-1 and TRBJ2-2, with a tentative D call TRBD2 (6 bases). The CDR3 covers 15 residues. Germline CDR1 and CDR2: SGHRS and YFSETQ. Trimming stripped 4 bases from V and 5 bases from J, with 15 bases between. The DNA of the CDR3 is TGCGCCAGCAGCACGGACTACCTGGGGACCGGGGAGCTGTTTTTT. Amino acid sequence: CASSTDYLGTGELFF.

This clone came up many times. The chain uses TRBV2 and TRBJ1-2; no definite D call. Germline CDR1 reads SNHLY; CDR2 reads FYNNEI. V lost 2 bases to trimming and J lost 12 bases, with 19 bases between them. The CDR3 runs to 14 residues. The CDR3 region is CASSEPDLGTANTF. The CDR3 DNA reads TGTGCCAGCAGTGAACCGGATTTAGGAACGGCTAACACCTTC.

This clone was recorded a few times. The chain employs TRBV19 and TRBJ1-2; D gene ambiguous. The CDR3 consists of 13 residues. Deletions cut 3 bases from V and 4 bases from J, with 9 bases between. Per germline, CDR1 LNHDA and CDR2 SQIVND (reference sequence). The chain's CDR3 is CASSMEHIYGYTF. The CDR3 nucleotides are TGTGCCAGTAGTATGGAACATATCTATGGCTACACCTTC.

Ten or more counts support this clone. The chain uses TRBV6-1 and TRBJ1-4; a possible D gene is TRBD1 (6 bases). CDR3 length equals 17 residues. Trimming shortened V by 5 bases and J by 4 bases, and 20 bases separated the two germline ends. Germline CDR1 reads MNHNS; CDR2 reads SASEGT. As DNA, the CDR3 is TGTGCCAGCAGTACATCCCCTAGGGGGGGGGTTAATGAAAAACTGTTTTTT. This encodes CASSTSPRGGVNEKLFF.

This clone was seen ten or more times. The genes are TRBV4-2 and TRBJ1-4, with D uncertain. This CDR3 has 16 amino acids. V lost 2 bases, J lost 5 bases, and 15 bases lay in between. CDR1 LGHNA and CDR2 YNFKEQ come from the germline V gene. The DNA of the CDR3 is TGTGCCAGCAGCCAATCTTTGCTAGGATACAATGAAAAACTGTTTTTT. Encoded protein: CASSQSLLGYNEKLFF.

This clone has ten or more counts. V usage is TRBV14 and J usage is TRBJ2-3; TRBD1 is a possible D gene (6 bases). The germline V and J ends were trimmed by 1 base and 1 base, with 15 bases remaining between them. There are 17 residues in the CDR3. In germline, CDR1 is SGHDN, CDR2 FVKESK. CDR3 loop: CASSQAPTGERTDTQYF. As DNA, the CDR3 is TGTGCCAGCAGCCAAGCCCCGACAGGCGAACGCACAGATACGCAGTATTTT.